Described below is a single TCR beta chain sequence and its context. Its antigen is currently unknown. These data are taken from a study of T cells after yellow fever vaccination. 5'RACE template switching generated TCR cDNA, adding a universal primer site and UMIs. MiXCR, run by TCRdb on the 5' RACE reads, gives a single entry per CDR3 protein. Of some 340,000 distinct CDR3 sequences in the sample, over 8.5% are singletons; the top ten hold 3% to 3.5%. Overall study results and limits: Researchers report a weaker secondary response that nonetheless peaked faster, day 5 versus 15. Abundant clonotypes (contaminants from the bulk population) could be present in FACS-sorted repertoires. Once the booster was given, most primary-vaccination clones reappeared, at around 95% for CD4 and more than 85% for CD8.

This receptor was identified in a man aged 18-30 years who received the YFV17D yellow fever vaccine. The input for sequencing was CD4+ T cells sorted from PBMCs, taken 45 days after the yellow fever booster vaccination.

CDR3 coding DNA: TGTGCCAGCAGCGCGGACAGCTCAAATCAGCCCCAGCATTTT. Its protein is CASSADSSNQPQHF. The rearrangement joins TRBV7-2 to TRBJ1-5, with D maybe TRBD1 (6 bases). V shed 5 bases and J shed 4 bases, with 12 bases lying between them. The CDR3 has 14 residues. CDR1 is SGHTA and CDR2 is FQGNSA in the germline V gene.